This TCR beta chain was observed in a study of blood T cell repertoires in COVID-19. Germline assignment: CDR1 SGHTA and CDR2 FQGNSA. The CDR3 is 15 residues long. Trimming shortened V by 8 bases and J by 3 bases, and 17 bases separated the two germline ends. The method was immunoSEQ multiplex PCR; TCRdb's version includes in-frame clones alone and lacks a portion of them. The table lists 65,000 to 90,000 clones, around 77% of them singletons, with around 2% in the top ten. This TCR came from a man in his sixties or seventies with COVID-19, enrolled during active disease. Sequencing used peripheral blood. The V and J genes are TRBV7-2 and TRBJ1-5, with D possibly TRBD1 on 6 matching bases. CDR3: CASAKQGAPNQPQHF. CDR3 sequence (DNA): TGTGCCAGCGCAAAACAGGGCGCCCCCAATCAGCCCCAGCATTTT.